The T cell receptor beta chain under discussion was sequenced for a study of blood T cell repertoires in COVID-19. Study-level background: Samples taken during acute and convalescent COVID-19 were collected in the United States, Italy and Spain. The cDNA or gDNA used as material had been derived from T cells, B-cell-depleted T cells, or PBMCs.

V lost 2 bases, J lost 15 bases, and 16 bases lay in between. CDR3 size: 13 residues. Per germline, CDR1 ENHRY and CDR2 SYGVKD. In the study's own analysis: Amplification from reference gene primers served as the basis for estimated nucleated cell counts. The repertoire was sequenced with immunoSEQ multiplex PCR; TCRdb's copy has only in-frame clones and lacks some. V and J calls and clone size come straight from that table; D and trimming were deduced from the DNA. Found here are approximately 300,000 clones, 85% of them singletons; the top ten hold around 3.9%. This chain connects TRBV10-3 to TRBJ1-4, with D possibly TRBD1 on 5 matching bases. The sequence came from a woman in her 50s with active or convalescent COVID-19. The sequenced sample was peripheral blood. Here the CDR3 reads CAISEGPGDRMFF. As DNA, the CDR3 is TGTGCCATCAGTGAGGGCCCGGGGGATAGAATGTTTTTT.